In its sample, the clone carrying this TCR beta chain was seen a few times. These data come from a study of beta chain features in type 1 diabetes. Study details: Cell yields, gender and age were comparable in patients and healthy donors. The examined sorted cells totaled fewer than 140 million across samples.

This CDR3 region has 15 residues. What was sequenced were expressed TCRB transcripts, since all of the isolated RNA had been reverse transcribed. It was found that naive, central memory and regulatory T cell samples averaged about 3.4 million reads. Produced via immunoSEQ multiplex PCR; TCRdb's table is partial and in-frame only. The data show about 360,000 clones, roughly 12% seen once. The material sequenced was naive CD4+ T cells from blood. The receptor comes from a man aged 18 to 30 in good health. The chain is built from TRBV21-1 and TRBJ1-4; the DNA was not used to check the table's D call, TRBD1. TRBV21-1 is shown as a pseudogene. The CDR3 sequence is CASSNWRDRSEKLFF. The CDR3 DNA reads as TGTGCCAGCAGCAATTGGAGGGACAGATCAGAAAAACTGTTTTTT.